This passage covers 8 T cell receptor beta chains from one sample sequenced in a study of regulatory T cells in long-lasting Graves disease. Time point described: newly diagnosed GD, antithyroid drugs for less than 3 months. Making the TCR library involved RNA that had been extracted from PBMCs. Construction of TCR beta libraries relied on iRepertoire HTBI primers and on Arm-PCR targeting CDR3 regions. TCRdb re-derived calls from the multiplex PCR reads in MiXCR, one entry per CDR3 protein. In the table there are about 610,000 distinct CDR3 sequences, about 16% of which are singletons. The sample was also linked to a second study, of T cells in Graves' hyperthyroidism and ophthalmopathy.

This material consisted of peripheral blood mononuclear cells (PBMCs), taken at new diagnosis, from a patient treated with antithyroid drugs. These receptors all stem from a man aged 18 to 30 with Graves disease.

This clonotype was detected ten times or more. In nucleotides, the CDR3 is TGTGCCAGCAGCCAAGTTAACAGCGGGAGCGGAGAGCAGTACTTC. It is translated as CASSQVNSGSGEQYF. The rearrangement uses TRBV3-1 and TRBJ2-7; 8 nucleotides agree with TRBD2. Germline values: CDR1 LGHDT, CDR2 YNNKEL (reference sequence). CDR3 size: 15 residues. The J segment lost 7 bases and the V segment lost 1 base, leaving 9 bases of the junction unmatched.

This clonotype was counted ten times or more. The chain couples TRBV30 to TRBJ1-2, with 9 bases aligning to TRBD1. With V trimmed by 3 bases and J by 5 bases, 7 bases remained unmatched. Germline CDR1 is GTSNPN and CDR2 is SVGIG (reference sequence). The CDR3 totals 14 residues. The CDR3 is CAWSQQGARYGYTF. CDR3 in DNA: TGTGCCTGGAGCCAACAGGGGGCTCGGTATGGCTACACCTTC.

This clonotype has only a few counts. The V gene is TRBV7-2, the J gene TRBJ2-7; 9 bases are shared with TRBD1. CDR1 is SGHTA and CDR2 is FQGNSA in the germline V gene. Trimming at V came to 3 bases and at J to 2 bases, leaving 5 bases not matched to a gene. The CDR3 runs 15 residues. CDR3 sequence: CASSFGTGMTYEQYF. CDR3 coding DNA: TGTGCCAGCAGCTTTGGGACAGGGATGACCTACGAGCAGTACTTC.

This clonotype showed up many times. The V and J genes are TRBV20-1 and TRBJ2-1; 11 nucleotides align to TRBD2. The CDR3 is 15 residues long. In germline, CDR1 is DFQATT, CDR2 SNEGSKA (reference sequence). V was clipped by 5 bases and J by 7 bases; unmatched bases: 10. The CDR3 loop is CSARRGSGRVNEQFF. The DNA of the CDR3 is TGCAGTGCTCGTCGAGGTAGCGGGAGGGTTAATGAGCAGTTCTTC.

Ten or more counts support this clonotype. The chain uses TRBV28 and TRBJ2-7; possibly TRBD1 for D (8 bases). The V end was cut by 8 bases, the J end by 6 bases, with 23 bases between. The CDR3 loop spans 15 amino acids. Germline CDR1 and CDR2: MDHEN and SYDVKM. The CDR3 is CASCGTDRGGVEQYF. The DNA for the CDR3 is TGTGCCAGCTGTGGGACAGACAGGGGAGGGGTCGAGCAGTACTTC.

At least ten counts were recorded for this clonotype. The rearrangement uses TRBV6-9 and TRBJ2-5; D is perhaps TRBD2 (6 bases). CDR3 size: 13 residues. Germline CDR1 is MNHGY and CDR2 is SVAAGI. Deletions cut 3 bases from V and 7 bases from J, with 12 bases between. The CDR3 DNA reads TGTGCCAGCAGTTACGCGGTGCGGGGGACCCAGTACTTC. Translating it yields CASSYAVRGTQYF.

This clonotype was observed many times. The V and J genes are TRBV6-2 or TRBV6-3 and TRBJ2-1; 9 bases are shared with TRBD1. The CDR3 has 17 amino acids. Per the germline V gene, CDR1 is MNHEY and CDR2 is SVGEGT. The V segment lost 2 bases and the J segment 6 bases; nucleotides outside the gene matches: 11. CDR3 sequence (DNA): TGTGCCAGCAGTTACACCCCCCCCGGGACAGGGTTCAATGAGCAGTTCTTC. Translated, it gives CASSYTPPGTGFNEQFF.

CDR3: CAISARQEGTGELFF. The DNA of the CDR3 is TGTGCCATCAGTGCCCGACAGGAGGGCACCGGGGAGCTGTTTTTT. The chain carries TRBV10-3 and TRBJ2-2; D tentatively fits TRBD1 or TRBD2 (6 bases each). The CDR3 runs 15 residues. Trimming shortened V by 4 bases and J by 4 bases, and 13 bases separated the two germline ends. Germline V gene lookup returns CDR1 ENHRY and CDR2 SYGVKD.